The 25 T cell receptor beta chains reported below all come from one sample, sequenced in a study of T cells in narcolepsy. Profiled with immunoSEQ multiplex PCR; TCRdb holds only in-frame clones, not every one. The profile shows 8,000 to 8,500 clones, around 61% of them singletons. The sequencing input was CD45RA- memory CD8+ T cells from PBMCs. These receptors were collected from a human donor with narcolepsy.

V is TRBV4-3 and J is TRBJ1-3; D is undetermined. Germline V gene sequence: CDR1 LGHNA, CDR2 YSLEER. The CDR3 is made up of 16 amino acids. Trimming removed 1 base from V and 0 bases from J, with 10 bases in between. The CDR3 loop is CASSQAFPGSGNTIYF. In DNA form, the CDR3 reads TGCGCCAGCAGCCAAGCATTCCCTGGCTCTGGAAACACCATATATTTT.

The chain has TRBV4-2 and TRBJ1-5; D is uncertain. There are 12 residues in the CDR3. Looked up from germline, CDR1 is LGHNA and CDR2 is YNFKEQ. Trimming took 5 bases from V and 4 from J, leaving 6 bases between them. DNA of the CDR3: TGTGCCAGCAGCTTGTTAAATCAGCCCCAGCATTTT. As protein: CASSLLNQPQHF.

The chain links TRBV7-8 to TRBJ2-3; 11 bases line up with TRBD2. The CDR3 has 17 amino acids. V trimming: 2 bases; J trimming: 2 bases; junction bases outside the gene matches: 6. Germline assignment: CDR1 SGHVS and CDR2 FQNEAQ. The CDR3 is CASSLHGTSGFTDTQYF. The CDR3 region has the DNA TGTGCCAGCAGCTTACACGGGACTAGCGGCTTCACAGATACGCAGTATTTT. Filled out from reference TRBV7-8 and TRBJ2-3, the complete variable domain reads GAGVSQSPRYKVAKRGQDVALRCDPISGHVSLFWYQQALGQGPEFLTYFQNEAQLDKSGLPSDRFFAERPEGSVSTLKIQRTQQEDSAVYLCASSLHGTSGFTDTQYFGPGTRLTVL.

The rearrangement joins TRBV6-5 to TRBJ1-5, with 8 bases lining up with TRBD1. Germline lookup yields CDR1 MNHEY and CDR2 SVGAGI. CDR3 length: 15 residues. Trimming removed 5 bases from V and 2 bases from J; junction bases left unmatched: 5. The CDR3 loop is CASSTDRAGNQPQHF. The CDR3 DNA follows: TGTGCCAGCAGTACGGACAGGGCGGGCAATCAGCCCCAGCATTTT.

The rearrangement joins TRBV15 to TRBJ2-6; 9 bases line up with TRBD2. Looked up from germline, CDR1 is LNHNV and CDR2 is YYDKDF (reference sequence). The CDR3 length is 16 residues. V lost 0 bases, J lost 4 bases, and 1 base stayed unmatched. Written as DNA, the CDR3 is TGTGCCACCAGCAGAGATAGCGGGGGCGGGGCCAACGTCCTGACTTTC. This codes for CATSRDSGGGANVLTF.

Sample share makes this clone medium-sized. The rearrangement links TRBV9 to TRBJ2-5, with D possibly being TRBD1 or TRBD2 (6 bases each). The CDR3 runs 16 residues. Trimming took off 4 bases at V and 2 bases at J, with 18 bases between the two ends. Germline V gives CDR1 SGDLS, CDR2 YYNGEE. Here the CDR3 DNA reads TGTGCCAGCAGCACCCATTGGGGGGCCCTTCAAGAGACCCAGTACTTC. The encoded protein is CASSTHWGALQETQYF. The full variable domain, in which reference TRBV9 and TRBJ2-5 provide the parts outside the CDR3, is DSGVTQTPKHLITATGQRVTLRCSPRSGDLSVYWYQQSLDQGLQFLIQYYNGEERAKGNILERFSAQQFPDLHSELNLSSLELGDSALYFCASSTHWGALQETQYFGPGTRLLVL.

Points on this clone: The identical CDR3 is also encoded by other nucleotide sequences in the sample. The rearrangement uses TRBV6-5 and TRBJ1-6; D is uncertain. CDR3 length equals 13 residues. Germline V CDR1 and CDR2: MNHEY, SVGAGI. V was clipped by 9 bases and J by 0 bases, with 6 bases between them. CDR3 sequence (DNA): TGTGCCAGTTCCAGCTCCTATAATTCACCCCTCCACTTT. This sequence encodes CASSSSYNSPLHF.

This clone was seen only once. The V call is TRBV6-1, the J call TRBJ2-7; the match to TRBD1 covers 7 bases. V lost 4 bases and J lost 3; bases outside the gene matches: 9. Germline V gene data show CDR1 as MNHNS and CDR2 as SASEGT. CDR3 size: 15 residues. In DNA form, the CDR3 reads TGTGCCAGCAGTGCACAGCCGACAGGGAACTACGAGCAGTACTTC. It specifies CASSAQPTGNYEQYF.

V gene TRBV11-1 combines with J gene TRBJ2-6; D is unresolved. Between the trimmed V and J ends, which lost 5 bases and 3 bases, there was a span of 11 bases. The CDR3 runs 15 residues. Looked up from germline, CDR1 is SGHAT and CDR2 is FQDESV (reference sequence). In DNA form, the CDR3 reads TGTGCCAGCAGCCAGAGCCAGAGTGGGGCCAACGTCCTGACTTTC. This gives the protein CASSQSQSGANVLTF.

This clone has a handful of counts. This chain connects TRBV9 to TRBJ1-2; no reliable D call. From germline, CDR1 is SGDLS and CDR2 YYNGEE. Trimming took off 0 bases at V and 1 base at J, with 10 bases between the two ends. The CDR3 consists of 15 residues. DNA for the CDR3: TGTGCCAGCAGCGTAGGAGGAGACTTTAACTATGGCTACACCTTC. Amino acid sequence: CASSVGGDFNYGYTF.

This clone was detected a few times. At one end the junction does not follow the germline gene, possibly because of a read error. This sample includes further DNA sequences coding for the same CDR3. V usage is TRBV5-6 and J usage is TRBJ2-7, with TRBD1 matching 10 bases. The CDR3 contains 17 residues. Germline values: CDR1 SGHDT, CDR2 YYEEEE. CDR3: CASSQDLGTGVVYEQYF. The CDR3 bases are TGCGCCAGCAGCCAAGATCTGGGGACAGGGGTAGTCTACGAGCAGTACTTC.

The sample holds a few counts of this clone. A single base is all that separates this from a far larger clone, so a read error is likely. The chain couples TRBV7-9 to TRBJ2-1; 16 bases line up with TRBD2. Germline loops: CDR1 SEHNR, CDR2 FQNEAQ (reference sequence). This CDR3 has 18 residues. The CDR3 region has the DNA TGTGCCAGGAGCTTAGCTCCGGGACTAGCGGGGGGGTACAATGAGCAGTTCTTC. As protein: CARSLAPGLAGGYNEQFF.

This clone was recorded only once. The chain combines TRBV7-7 with TRBJ2-7; D might be TRBD1 (5 bases). Germline V gene lookup returns CDR1 SSHAT and CDR2 FNYEAQ (reference sequence). Trimming removed 5 bases at V and 6 bases at J, with 14 bases between. This CDR3 is 13 amino acids long. In DNA form, the CDR3 reads TGTGCCAGCAGCCCGGGCTCAGGGCTCGAGCAGTACTTC. Protein sequence: CASSPGSGLEQYF. The full variable domain, completed using reference TRBV7-7 and TRBJ2-7, is GAGVSQSPRYKVTKRGQDVTLRCDPISSHATLYWYQQALGQGPEFLTYFNYEAQPDKSGLPSDRFSAERPEGSISTLTIQRTEQRDSAMYRCASSPGSGLEQYFGPGTRLTVT.

Note on this clone: Other nucleotide sequences from this sample produce the same CDR3. The chain carries TRBV4-3 and TRBJ1-3; 9 nucleotides align to TRBD1. This CDR3 is 17 amino acids long. Germline CDR1 and CDR2: LGHNA and YSLEER. Losses at the gene ends were 2 bases for V and 1 base for J; bases not matched to a gene: 6. The CDR3 region is CASSQTGGGKSGNTIYF. The CDR3 DNA sequence: TGCGCCAGCAGCCAAACAGGGGGCGGGAAATCTGGAAACACCATATATTTT.

V usage is TRBV7-9 and J usage is TRBJ1-6; D remains unclear. V was trimmed by 5 bases and J by 4 bases, leaving 12 bases between them. The CDR3 contains 15 residues. Per the germline V gene, CDR1 is SEHNR and CDR2 is FQNEAQ (reference sequence). The CDR3 reads CASSPVTGYNSPLHF. Here the CDR3 DNA reads TGTGCCAGCAGCCCGGTGACGGGGTATAATTCACCCCTCCACTTT.

This sequence joins TRBV30 and TRBJ1-6; a weak D match, TRBD1 (5 bases). Germline CDR1 and CDR2: GTSNPN and SVGIG (reference sequence). The CDR3 spans 14 residues. Between the trimmed V and J ends, which lost 0 bases and 9 bases, there was a span of 12 bases. In DNA form, the CDR3 reads TGTGCCTGGAGTGTACTTGACAGAAGTTCACCCCTCCACTTT. Its translation is CAWSVLDRSSPLHF.

This clone turned up a few times. This rearrangement joins TRBV6-5 to TRBJ2-7; the D gene is possibly TRBD1 (6 bases). The germline V gene encodes CDR1 MNHEY and CDR2 SVGAGI. Trimming removed 4 bases at V and 0 bases at J, with 16 bases between. This CDR3 has 16 amino acids. The CDR3 loop is CASSFQGTVTSYEQYF. The CDR3 DNA follows: TGTGCCAGCAGTTTCCAGGGGACCGTGACCTCCTACGAGCAGTACTTC.

This clone was detected only a few times. The chain carries TRBV6-6 and TRBJ2-7, with a possible D match to TRBD2 (5 bases). CDR1 is MNHNY and CDR2 is SVGAGI in the germline V gene (reference sequence). V dropped 7 bases and J dropped 0 bases, with 16 bases sitting between them. The CDR3 consists of 15 residues. CDR3 nucleotides: TGTGCCAGCACAAGGACGAGGGATCCCTCCTACGAGCAGTACTTC. This translates into CASTRTRDPSYEQYF.

V gene TRBV20-1 combines with J gene TRBJ2-3; D is unclear. The V end was cut by 5 bases, the J end by 1 base, with 4 bases between. This CDR3 contains 11 residues. From germline, CDR1 is DFQATT and CDR2 SNEGSKA (reference sequence). The CDR3, as DNA: TGCAGTGCTCGCCGCACAGATACGCAGTATTTT. It encodes CSARRTDTQYF.

The chain couples TRBV7-3 to TRBJ1-1, with D uncertain. CDR3 length: 14 residues. V was shortened by 2 bases and J by 1 base, with 8 bases between the two germline ends. Germline V lookup: CDR1 SGHTA, CDR2 FQGTGA. The CDR3 loop is CASSLYPGNTEAFF. CDR3 in DNA: TGTGCCAGCAGCTTATACCCGGGGAACACTGAAGCTTTCTTT.

The J gene is TRBJ2-3, the V gene TRBV2; weak D call: TRBD1 (5 bases). Trimming removed 1 base at V and 0 bases at J, with 8 bases between. The germline V gene has CDR1 SNHLY and CDR2 FYNNEI. The CDR3 sequence is 15 residues long. CDR3 sequence (DNA): TGTGCCAGCAGTGAAGAGACAGATAGCACAGATACGCAGTATTTT. As protein: CASSEETDSTDTQYF.

This chain's CDR3 is CASSLRGKAGDFVQYF. As DNA, the CDR3 is TGTGCCAGCAGTTTAAGGGGGAAGGCAGGGGACTTTGTGCAGTACTTC. This chain connects TRBV27 to TRBJ2-7, with D possibly being TRBD1 or TRBD2 (6 bases each). V was pared by 2 bases and J by 9 bases, with 23 bases between. The CDR3 spans 16 residues. Germline CDR1 and CDR2: MNHEY and SMNVEV (reference sequence).

This clone has just a few counts. The genes are TRBV15 and TRBJ1-5; D possibly corresponds to TRBD1 (5 bases). The CDR3 sequence is 15 residues long. The V and J ends lost 0 bases and 4 bases respectively, with 10 bases between them. CDR1 and CDR2 from the germline V gene are LNHNV and YYDKDF (reference sequence). The CDR3 region has the DNA TGTGCCACCAGCAGAGACAGGGAGGGTAATCAGCCCCAGCATTTT. Translated, it gives CATSRDREGNQPQHF.

This chain joins TRBV19 and TRBJ1-2; tentative D call: TRBD1 (6 bases). CDR3 length equals 19 residues. V was trimmed by 3 bases and J by 3 bases, leaving 26 bases between them. From germline, CDR1 is LNHDA and CDR2 SQIVND (reference sequence). As DNA, the CDR3 is TGTGCCAGTAGTATTTTTCCTTCAGGGAACAGGGAAGAGGACTATGGCTACACCTTC. Amino acid sequence: CASSIFPSGNREEDYGYTF.

The rearrangement uses TRBV7-9 and TRBJ1-1; no definite D call. V lost 5 bases, J lost 6 bases, and 13 bases lay in between. Germline lookup yields CDR1 SEHNR and CDR2 FQNEAQ (reference sequence). The CDR3 spans 13 residues. The CDR3 region has the DNA TGTGCCAGCAGCCCGGGCCGGCTGTCTGAAGCTTTCTTT. Amino acid sequence: CASSPGRLSEAFF. The whole variable domain, filled in from reference TRBV7-9 and TRBJ1-1, reads DTGVSQNPRHKITKRGQNVTFRCDPISEHNRLYWYRQTLGQGPEFLTYFQNEAQLEKSRLLSDRFSAERPKGSFSTLEIQRTEQGDSAMYLCASSPGRLSEAFFGQGTRLTVV.